Each of the 20 T cell receptor beta chains below was sequenced from the same sample in a study of blood T cell repertoires in COVID-19. Sequenced by immunoSEQ multiplex PCR; TCRdb stores in-frame clones only, minus some. The data contain 200,000 to 300,000 clones, more than 85% of them singletons. The sample was peripheral blood. The receptor source for this set is a person aged 18 to 35 with COVID-19, enrolled during active disease.

This clone appeared a single time. The chain has TRBV6-5 and TRBJ2-7; TRBD1 agrees at 8 bases. Unmatched junction bases numbered 5, after V lost 6 bases and J lost 1 base. Germline V gives CDR1 MNHEY, CDR2 SVGAGI. This CDR3 has 14 amino acids. CDR3 protein: CASRRDRTSYEQYF. As DNA, the CDR3 is TGTGCCAGCAGGAGGGACAGGACTTCCTACGAGCAGTACTTC.

This chain links TRBV5-6 with TRBJ2-2; no definite D call. The CDR3 spans 15 residues. Germline V gene data show CDR1 as SGHDT and CDR2 as YYEEEE. Trimming removed 3 bases from V and 2 bases from J, with 11 bases in between. This CDR3 reads CASSYVSPNTGELFF. The CDR3 bases are TGTGCCAGCAGCTACGTCAGTCCAAACACCGGGGAGCTGTTTTTT.

Of note for this clone: At the DNA level, this CDR3 is encoded by other sequences in the same sample as well. Written as DNA, the CDR3 is TGTGCCAGCAGCTTAGCTGGCAGCTCCTACAATGAGCAGTTCTTC. This codes for CASSLAGSSYNEQFF. The chain uses TRBV7-9 and TRBJ2-1; D not resolved. This CDR3 contains 15 residues. V lost 0 bases, J lost 0 bases, and 6 bases lay in between. Germline assignment: CDR1 SEHNR and CDR2 FQNEAQ (reference sequence).

V is TRBV4-2 and J is TRBJ1-2; 8 positions match TRBD1. With V trimmed by 6 bases and J by 8 bases, 11 bases remained unmatched. There are 14 residues in the CDR3. The germline CDR1 and CDR2 sequences are LGHNA and YNFKEQ. Here the CDR3 DNA reads TGTGCCAGCAGTGGACAGGGCCCGTCTAACGGCTACACCTTC. Residues: CASSGQGPSNGYTF.

The V gene is TRBV29-1, the J gene TRBJ2-5; D remains unclear. CDR1 and CDR2 (germline): SQVTM, ANQGSEA. The CDR3 totals 13 residues. V was trimmed by 0 bases and J by 5 bases, leaving 10 bases between them. CDR3 residues: CSVEEASRETQYF. CDR3 nucleotides: TGCAGCGTTGAAGAGGCCAGCAGGGAGACCCAGTACTTC.

The chain recombines TRBV9 with TRBJ1-3, with D hard to call. CDR3 length equals 13 residues. Germline CDR1 reads SGDLS; CDR2 reads YYNGEE. V shed 2 bases and J shed 1 base, with 4 bases lying between them. CDR3 nucleotides: TGTGCCAGCAGCGTGAGTTCTGGAAACACCATATATTTT. It specifies CASSVSSGNTIYF.

As DNA, the CDR3 is TGTGCCAGTAGTATGGTACAGGGGGCTAATCAGCCCCAGCATTTT. Amino acid sequence: CASSMVQGANQPQHF. The chain combines TRBV19 with TRBJ1-5; TRBD1 matches at 9 bases. Germline V gene data show CDR1 as LNHDA and CDR2 as SQIVND (reference sequence). The CDR3 runs 15 residues. Unmatched junction bases numbered 4, after V lost 3 bases and J lost 4 bases.

This sequence joins TRBV19 and TRBJ1-5; 9 nucleotides agree with TRBD1. CDR1 and CDR2 (germline): LNHDA, SQIVND (reference sequence). With V trimmed by 3 bases and J by 7 bases, 7 bases remained unmatched. CDR3 length: 15 residues. The CDR3 nucleotides are TGTGCCAGTAGTATTGTGGGGACAGGGCCCCAGCCCCAGCATTTT. Protein product: CASSIVGTGPQPQHF.

This chain links TRBV5-6 with TRBJ1-1; 9 bases map to TRBD1. Germline CDR1 and CDR2: SGHDT and YYEEEE. The V segment lost 2 bases and the J segment 3 bases; nucleotides outside the gene matches: 2. The CDR3 runs 14 residues. The DNA of the CDR3 is TGTGCCAGCAGCTTACAGGGGGCATACACTGAAGCTTTCTTT. Encoded protein: CASSLQGAYTEAFF.

The chain combines TRBV9 with TRBJ2-3; D call uncertain. The germline V gene encodes CDR1 SGDLS and CDR2 YYNGEE. V lost 10 bases and J 1 base, leaving 10 bases between the germline ends. CDR3 length: 12 amino acids. CDR3 in DNA: TGTGCCCGGCAGCGCTGCACAGATACGCAGTATTTT. It codes for CARQRCTDTQYF.

The chain employs TRBV7-9 and TRBJ2-1, with 11 bases lining up with TRBD1. Per the germline V gene, CDR1 is SEHNR and CDR2 is FQNEAQ (reference sequence). V was clipped by 7 bases and J by 9 bases; unmatched bases: 17. CDR3 size: 17 residues. DNA for the CDR3: TGTGCCAGCACCCTGGGACCCCTCGGGACAGGGGGGGGTGAGCAGTTCTTC. It yields the protein CASTLGPLGTGGGEQFF.

The V call is TRBV7-8, the J call TRBJ2-1; 7 bases match TRBD1. CDR3 length: 13 amino acids. CDR1 and CDR2 from the germline V gene are SGHVS and FQNEAQ. The junction had 5 bases not matched to a gene; V was cut back by 9 bases and J by 3 bases. CDR3 in amino acids: CASYRGDYNEQFF. Here the CDR3 DNA reads TGTGCCAGTTACAGGGGCGACTACAATGAGCAGTTCTTC.

This chain joins TRBV5-4 and TRBJ1-1; 9 bases map to TRBD1. The CDR3 runs 15 residues. Germline loops: CDR1 SGHNT, CDR2 YYREEE (reference sequence). The V gene end was trimmed by 5 bases and the J gene end by 5 bases; junction bases not matched to a gene: 10. The CDR3 DNA reads as TGTGCCAGCAGTTCGCCGGGACAGGGAGGAACTGAAGCTTTCTTT. Translated: CASSSPGQGGTEAFF.

This clone was seen a handful of times. V is TRBV7-9 and J is TRBJ1-5, with TRBD1 identical over 7 bases. V trimming: 4 bases; J trimming: 7 bases; junction bases outside the gene matches: 7. The CDR3 has 14 amino acids. Germline CDR1 SEHNR, CDR2 FQNEAQ (reference sequence). CDR3 loop: CASSSGEGGQPQHF. CDR3 in DNA: TGTGCCAGCAGCTCCGGGGAAGGGGGCCAGCCCCAGCATTTT. The whole variable domain, remainder taken from reference TRBV7-9 and TRBJ1-5, is DTGVSQNPRHKITKRGQNVTFRCDPISEHNRLYWYRQTLGQGPEFLTYFQNEAQLEKSRLLSDRFSAERPKGSFSTLEIQRTEQGDSAMYLCASSSGEGGQPQHFGDGTRLSIL.

The chain carries TRBV7-9 and TRBJ1-1, with TRBD1 matching over 9 bases. The V and J ends lost 3 bases and 1 base, in that order; junction bases with no gene match: 6. Looked up from germline, CDR1 is SEHNR and CDR2 is FQNEAQ (reference sequence). This CDR3 spans 16 amino acids. In nucleotides, the CDR3 is TGTGCCAGCAGCTTCACAGGGGGCGAAGGGAACACTGAAGCTTTCTTT. It yields the protein CASSFTGGEGNTEAFF.

This clone has just a few counts. V gene TRBV9 combines with J gene TRBJ2-1; the D is unclear. This CDR3 has 11 residues. Germline V CDR1 and CDR2: SGDLS, YYNGEE. Trimming removed 3 bases from V and 5 bases from J, with 3 bases in between. As DNA, the CDR3 is TGTGCCAGCAGCGCCAACAATGAGCAGTTCTTC. Protein sequence: CASSANNEQFF.

The genes are TRBV9 and TRBJ2-7; 8 bases align to TRBD2. The V segment lost 0 bases and the J segment 4 bases; nucleotides outside the gene matches: 9. CDR1 is SGDLS and CDR2 is YYNGEE in the germline V gene. This CDR3 region has 16 residues. The CDR3 nucleotides are TGTGCCAGCAGCGTAGGGGAGCGGGAGAGGGAGTACGAGCAGTACTTC. Translated: CASSVGEREREYEQYF. Looking up the rest from reference TRBV9 and TRBJ2-7 gives the full variable domain: DSGVTQTPKHLITATGQRVTLRCSPRSGDLSVYWYQQSLDQGLQFLIQYYNGEERAKGNILERFSAQQFPDLHSELNLSSLELGDSALYFCASSVGEREREYEQYFGPGTRLTVT.

The chain carries TRBV4-2 and TRBJ1-6, with a tentative D call TRBD1 (5 bases). The CDR3 loop spans 14 amino acids. The germline V and J ends were trimmed by 1 base and 7 bases, with 8 bases remaining between them. The germline CDR1 and CDR2 sequences are LGHNA and YNFKEQ. The CDR3 spells CASSQVGANSPLHF. The DNA of the CDR3 is TGTGCCAGCAGCCAAGTAGGGGCGAATTCACCCCTCCACTTT.

V is TRBV21-1 and J is TRBJ1-1; the table assigns TRBD1, which was not confirmed against the DNA. TRBV21-1 is flagged as a pseudogene. The length of the CDR3 is 13 residues. DNA of the CDR3: TGTGCCAGCAGCATCAGGGGTGGCACTGAAGCTTTCTTT. Amino acids: CASSIRGGTEAFF.

This clone was detected a few times. The V call is TRBV9, the J call TRBJ2-7, with 11 bases lining up with TRBD2. The CDR3 extends over 16 amino acids. J was trimmed by 0 bases and V by 0 bases; bases with no gene match: 2. From germline, CDR1 is SGDLS and CDR2 YYNGEE. The CDR3 DNA reads TGTGCCAGCAGCGTAGGTGGGACTAGCGGCTCCTACGAGCAGTACTTC. Its protein is CASSVGGTSGSYEQYF.